This entry is about one T cell receptor (beta chain). Antigen specificity is unknown. The data derive from a study of T cells in localized non-small cell lung cancer. The study's findings and limits: Higher blood T cell density tracked longer overall survival.

Profiling relied on immunoSEQ multiplex PCR, and the TCRdb table lists in-frame clones only, not all of them. The sample comprises tens of thousands of clones, around 79% of which are singletons, and 15% to 20% rests with the top ten. Trimming removed 3 bases from V and 4 bases from J; junction bases left unmatched: 3. From germline, CDR1 is SGHDT and CDR2 YYEEEE. This CDR3 is built from 13 residues. The chain uses TRBV5-6 and TRBJ1-2, with 7 bases lining up with TRBD1. This specimen was peripheral blood, taken before any cancer treatment. The clonotype was recovered from a male donor older than 55 with stage III squamous cell lung carcinoma. The CDR3 DNA reads TGTGCCAGCAGCTCGGGACAGATCTATGGCTACACCTTC. It is translated as CASSSGQIYGYTF.